This passage covers 11 T cell receptor beta chains from one sample sequenced in a study of shared clonotypes between healthy human individuals. Only in-frame clones appear in the TCRdb table, and some are missing; sequencing was by immunoSEQ multiplex PCR. The sample has some 1.5 million clones, approximately 97% seen once. The sample comprised naive CD4+ T cells sorted from blood. This sample's subset: CD45RA+ positively selected. The receptors were sampled from a man aged 30-40 years in good health.

As regards this clone: The same CDR3 is also encoded by other DNA sequences in this sample. The chain links TRBV5-1 to TRBJ2-7; D is uncertain. The CDR3 is 13 amino acids. V dropped 0 bases and J dropped 0 bases, with 4 bases sitting between them. Germline loops: CDR1 SGHRS, CDR2 YFSETQ. CDR3 region: CASSLGSSYEQYF. The CDR3 DNA sequence: TGCGCCAGCAGCTTGGGCAGCTCCTACGAGCAGTACTTC.

V and J are TRBV28 and TRBJ2-3; 7 nucleotides match TRBD2. With V trimmed by 5 bases and J by 1 base, 9 bases remained unmatched. There are 16 residues in the CDR3. Germline-derived CDR1 and CDR2 are MDHEN and SYDVKM. The CDR3 coding sequence is TGTGCCAGCAGTCCCTCGGGGGGTACGGGCACAGATACGCAGTATTTT. It is translated as CASSPSGGTGTDTQYF.

This sequence joins TRBV7-9 and TRBJ1-1, with 9 nucleotides matching TRBD1. V shed 4 bases and J 9 bases; nucleotides not matched to a gene: 18. This CDR3 has 17 amino acids. The germline gives CDR1 SEHNR, CDR2 FQNEAQ (reference sequence). Here the CDR3 DNA reads TGTGCCAGCAGCTCCAAGGACGAAGCGGGACAGGGACTCAAAGCTTTCTTT. Residues: CASSSKDEAGQGLKAFF. Supplemented by reference TRBV7-9 and TRBJ1-1, the full variable domain reads DTGVSQNPRHKITKRGQNVTFRCDPISEHNRLYWYRQTLGQGPEFLTYFQNEAQLEKSRLLSDRFSAERPKGSFSTLEIQRTEQGDSAMYLCASSSKDEAGQGLKAFFGQGTRLTVV.

In the case of this clone: Other DNA sequences in this sample translate to the same CDR3. The chain employs TRBV18 and TRBJ2-3; D is ambiguous. Germline CDR1 and CDR2: KGHSH and LQKENI. The CDR3 consists of 11 residues. The V gene lost 4 bases and the J gene lost 6 bases, with 5 bases spanning the gap. This CDR3 reads CASSLQDTQYF. For the CDR3, the DNA is TGTGCCAGCTCACTGCAGGATACGCAGTATTTT. Supplemented by reference TRBV18 and TRBJ2-3, the full variable domain reads NAGVMQNPRHLVRRRGQEARLRCSPMKGHSHVYWYRQLPEEGLKFMVYLQKENIIDESGMPKERFSAEFPKEGPSILRIQQVVRGDSAAYFCASSLQDTQYFGPGTRLTVL.

The chain recombines TRBV11-3 with TRBJ2-7; the match to TRBD1 covers 8 bases. From germline, CDR1 is SGHNT and CDR2 YENEEA. V shed 5 bases, J shed 1 base, and the junction held 7 bases outside the gene matches. The CDR3 spans 15 residues. CDR3 sequence: CASSLRTGPSYEQYF. The DNA of the CDR3 is TGTGCCAGCAGCCTCCGGACAGGGCCATCCTACGAGCAGTACTTC.

The rearrangement uses TRBV7-2 and TRBJ2-3; TRBD1 aligns across 8 bases. The CDR3 is 14 amino acids. Germline CDR1 is SGHTA and CDR2 is FQGNSA. Trimming at V came to 2 bases and at J to 6 bases, leaving 4 bases not matched to a gene. The chain's CDR3 is CASSLQGAGDTQYF. CDR3 coding DNA: TGTGCCAGCAGCTTACAGGGGGCTGGGGATACGCAGTATTTT.

The chain's CDR3 is CASSLGGTHYNEQFF. Written as DNA, the CDR3 is TGTGCCAGCAGCTTGGGCGGGACCCACTACAATGAGCAGTTCTTC. The chain combines TRBV7-6 with TRBJ2-1, with D possibly being TRBD2 (6 bases). The CDR3 covers 15 residues. From germline, CDR1 is SGHVS and CDR2 FNYEAQ. V lost 3 bases, J lost 3 bases, and 12 bases lay in between.

Here the CDR3 DNA reads TGTGCCAGCAGGGGTGAAGCACGGTACAATGAGCAGTTCTTC. As protein: CASRGEARYNEQFF. This chain connects TRBV6-5 to TRBJ2-1; D not resolved. V lost 6 bases and J 4 bases, leaving 13 bases between the germline ends. The germline V gene has CDR1 MNHEY and CDR2 SVGAGI. The CDR3 loop spans 14 amino acids.

This clone was seen just once. This chain links TRBV7-6 with TRBJ2-1; 13 bases are a match to TRBD2. Germline assignment: CDR1 SGHVS and CDR2 FNYEAQ. Trimming removed 1 base from V and 5 bases from J; junction bases left unmatched: 2. This CDR3 has 16 residues. The CDR3 coding sequence is TGTGCCAGCAGCTTAGTAGGGACTAGCGGGAACAATGAGCAGTTCTTC. Its protein product is CASSLVGTSGNNEQFF.

The chain joins TRBV29-1 to TRBJ2-2; the match to TRBD2 covers 7 bases. Germline V gene sequence: CDR1 SQVTM, CDR2 ANQGSEA. V gave up 7 bases and J gave up 5 bases; unmatched junction bases: 10. This CDR3 contains 14 residues. This CDR3 reads CSGRAGVSTGELFF. The CDR3 DNA follows: TGCAGCGGTCGGGCGGGAGTAAGTACCGGGGAGCTGTTTTTT.

The V call is TRBV4-3, the J call TRBJ1-4; 7 nucleotides match TRBD1. CDR3 length equals 15 residues. The trim removed 4 bases at V and 2 bases at J, leaving 4 bases unmatched. Germline V CDR1 and CDR2: LGHNA, YSLEER. In DNA form, the CDR3 reads TGCGCCAGCAGCCCCCGGACAGGTACTAATGAAAAACTGTTTTTT. Translating gives CASSPRTGTNEKLFF.